This TCR beta chain originates from a study of blood T cell repertoires in COVID-19. The overall study: Samples representing acute and convalescent COVID-19 were sourced from the United States, Italy and Spain. Sample material is recorded as cDNA or gDNA derived from T cells, B-cell-depleted T cells, or PBMCs.

Patients in Seattle were enrolled during active infection, then followed longitudinally. Here immunoSEQ multiplex PCR was the method, and the copy in TCRdb shows in-frame clones only, minus some. Of 75,000 to 90,000 clones in the sample, around 91% are singletons; the top ten hold roughly 6.3%. V lost 7 bases to trimming and J lost 3 bases; unmatched junction nucleotides: 1. There are 13 residues in the CDR3. Looked up from germline, CDR1 is MNHEY and CDR2 is SMNVEV (reference sequence). This chain uses TRBV27 with TRBJ1-1; the match to TRBD1 covers 11 bases. Sequences were obtained from peripheral blood. This receptor was taken from a man aged 18 to 30 with COVID-19, enrolled during active disease. The CDR3 loop is CASMGQGDTEAFF. CDR3 bases: TGTGCCAGCATGGGACAGGGGGACACTGAAGCTTTCTTT.